This T cell receptor beta chain was captured in a study of CD8 T cells in ankylosing spondylitis. Notes on the study in general: A TCR beta motif of under 10 highly homologous variants seemed to mark ankylosing spondylitis blood.

In its sample, this clonotype was seen once. What it recognizes is unknown. Quantitative barcoded 5'-RACE was used to prepare TCR beta libraries. TCRdb reanalysed the 5' RACE reads using MiXCR and keeps one entry per CDR3 protein. The repertoire holds approximately 200,000 distinct CDR3 sequences, with 9.5% to 15% as singletons. The sequenced sample consisted of blood, either unsorted or a sorted T cell fraction (not recorded which). The TCR sequence derives from a male donor with ankylosing spondylitis or in good health (not recorded which).

The chain's CDR3 is CASSTGVGNTEAFF. The CDR3 DNA is TGTGCCAGCAGCACCGGAGTGGGGAACACTGAAGCTTTCTTT. The gene calls are TRBV7-9 and TRBJ1-1, with no clear D. The V end was cut by 5 bases, the J end by 1 base, with 11 bases between. This CDR3 contains 14 residues. Germline V lookup: CDR1 SEHNR, CDR2 FQNEAQ (reference sequence).